The source of this T cell receptor (beta chain) is a study of tumor-infiltrating lymphocytes in oesophageal squamous cell carcinoma. About this clonotype itself: No DNA is shown, since the ends of the CDR3 on it are uncertain; the CDR3 is the one TCRdb lists.

TCRdb reprocessed the PCR reads with MiXCR, giving one entry per CDR3 protein. The sample includes around 18,000 distinct CDR3 sequences, roughly 42% of them seen just once. Inclusive of both ends, the CDR3 amounts to 19 amino acids. This sequence was found in a male donor with esophageal squamous cell carcinoma. The sample consisted of esophageal tumor tissue. The chain has TRBV7-5 and TRBJ2-4; the table's D call, TRBD2, was not checked against the DNA. TRBV7-5 is labeled a pseudogene. The CDR3 spells CISVPEAKQRDVGTYEQYF.